This entry is about one TCR beta chain. This specimen comes from a study of blood T cell repertoires in COVID-19. Study as a whole: Sources were T cells, B-cell-depleted T cells, or PBMCs; the material itself was cDNA or gDNA.

Methods used by the authors: Researchers report that nucleated cell counts were estimated from reference gene primer amplification. Data came from immunoSEQ multiplex PCR; TCRdb stores just in-frame clones and leaves some out. That table gives V, J and clone size, and the DNA gave D and trimming. The repertoire holds approximately 280,000 clones, with roughly 86% as singletons. The sequence was obtained from a woman under 40 who had recovered from COVID-19. Sequencing was done on a sample of peripheral blood.

CDR3 protein: CASRLSYEQYF. In nucleotides, the CDR3 is TGTGCCAGCAGGCTGAGCTACGAGCAGTACTTC. J is TRBJ2-7 and V is TRBV6-6; D is unresolved. Trimming took off 6 bases at V and 3 bases at J, with 6 bases between the two ends. The CDR3 length is 11 residues. Germline V gene sequence: CDR1 MNHNY, CDR2 SVGAGI (reference sequence).